This TCR beta chain was retrieved from a study of Graves' ophthalmopathy and Graves' hyperthyroidism. The authors amplified TCR beta CDR3 regions, and they did so from RNA transcripts for repertoire sequencing. First-round RT-PCR with HTBI primers preceded a second-round multiplex PCR. TCRdb passed the multiplex PCR reads through MiXCR, listing each CDR3 protein once. The table has over 650,000 distinct CDR3 sequences, roughly 41% seen once. This CDR3 has 14 residues. Germline V gene data show CDR1 as ENHRY and CDR2 as SYGVKD. Remarks on this clonotype: Its target is unknown. This may arise from a read error, as a much more abundant clone is one base away.

General observations from the study: Among expanded thyroid clonotypes above 0.001 frequency, most also occurred in blood. With a specificity of around 77% and a sensitivity of 60% to 71%, the model predicted ophthalmopathy progression.

The sequencing sample was made of peripheral blood. The gene calls are TRBV10-3 and TRBJ2-2, with a weak D call TRBD2 (6 bases). This clonotype was obtained from an adult man with Graves' ophthalmopathy. In DNA, the CDR3 is TGTGCCTCCACGGGGGTAACGAACGCCGGGGAGCTGTTTTTT. The encoded protein is CASTGVTNAGELFF.